These 5 T cell receptor beta chains were all obtained from the same sample, sequenced in a study of T cell responses to AZD1222 COVID-19 vaccine. Some clones are missing from TCRdb's copy, which holds only in-frame ones; the method was immunoSEQ multiplex PCR. This table has 130,000 to 150,000 clones, around 90% appearing once. The source was peripheral blood, collected on day 0 of AZD1222 vaccination. The receptors were gathered from an adult in good health.

V usage is TRBV2 and J usage is TRBJ1-4, with 7 nucleotides matching TRBD1. V lost 11 bases, J lost 7 bases, and 10 bases stayed unmatched. CDR3 length: 13 amino acids. Germline-derived CDR1 and CDR2 are SNHLY and FYNNEI. CDR3 bases: TGTGCCGGTCAGACAGGGCTAGGTGAAAAACTGTTTTTT. This codes for CAGQTGLGEKLFF.

This clone was detected a few times. The V and J genes are TRBV19 and TRBJ2-7; 12 nucleotides align to TRBD2. CDR1 is LNHDA and CDR2 is SQIVND in the germline V gene (reference sequence). V shed 3 bases, J shed 5 bases, and the junction held 5 bases outside the gene matches. The CDR3 spans 15 residues. The CDR3 spells CASSITSGRIDEQYF. CDR3 nucleotide sequence: TGTGCCAGTAGTATTACTAGCGGGAGGATCGACGAGCAGTACTTC.

J is TRBJ2-1 and V is TRBV20-1; D perhaps matches TRBD2 (5 bases). The CDR3 runs to 11 residues. V was shortened by 7 bases and J by 4 bases, with 8 bases between the two germline ends. The germline V gene has CDR1 DFQATT and CDR2 SNEGSKA (reference sequence). The CDR3 region is CSVPGYNEQFF. The CDR3 DNA reads as TGCAGTGTCCCGGGGTACAATGAGCAGTTCTTC.

The J gene is TRBJ2-3, the V gene TRBV3-1 (or the pseudogene TRBV3-2); maybe TRBD2 (5 bases). The germline V and J ends were trimmed by 4 bases and 3 bases, with 11 bases remaining between them. Germline values: CDR1 LGHDT, CDR2 YNNKEL (reference sequence). This CDR3 has 14 residues. The CDR3 sequence is CASSRGKGTDTQYF. The CDR3 coding sequence is TGTGCCAGCAGCCGAGGGAAAGGGACAGATACGCAGTATTTT.

This chain joins TRBV7-9 and TRBJ2-1; D remains ambiguous. The V end lost 1 base, the J end lost 7 bases, and 17 bases lay between the germline ends. This CDR3 is built from 16 residues. Germline CDR1 and CDR2: SEHNR and FQNEAQ (reference sequence). The CDR3 sequence: CASSLVSRPSENEQFF. As DNA, the CDR3 is TGTGCCAGCAGCTTAGTCTCGCGGCCCTCGGAGAATGAGCAGTTCTTC.